This T cell receptor (beta chain) was recorded in a study of blood T cell repertoires in COVID-19. On the study more broadly: Both acute and convalescent COVID-19 samples were obtained from the United States, Italy and Spain.

Assay used: immunoSEQ multiplex PCR; TCRdb lists only in-frame clones, some missing. The sample lists about 180,000 clones, about 90% seen once, with 2% to 3% in the top ten. Comment on this clone: Other DNA variants within this sample encode the same CDR3.

This CDR3 comprises 14 residues. The V segment lost 8 bases and the J segment 7 bases; nucleotides outside the gene matches: 12. Germline-derived CDR1 and CDR2 are MNHEY and SMNVEV (reference sequence). Sequenced: peripheral blood. The sequence was collected from a man between 40 and 49 years old with active or convalescent COVID-19. This chain connects TRBV27 to TRBJ2-7, with 9 bases aligning to TRBD1. The CDR3 loop reads CASGSGQGSYEQYF. The CDR3 region has the DNA TGTGCCAGCGGATCGGGACAGGGATCGTATGAGCAGTACTTC.